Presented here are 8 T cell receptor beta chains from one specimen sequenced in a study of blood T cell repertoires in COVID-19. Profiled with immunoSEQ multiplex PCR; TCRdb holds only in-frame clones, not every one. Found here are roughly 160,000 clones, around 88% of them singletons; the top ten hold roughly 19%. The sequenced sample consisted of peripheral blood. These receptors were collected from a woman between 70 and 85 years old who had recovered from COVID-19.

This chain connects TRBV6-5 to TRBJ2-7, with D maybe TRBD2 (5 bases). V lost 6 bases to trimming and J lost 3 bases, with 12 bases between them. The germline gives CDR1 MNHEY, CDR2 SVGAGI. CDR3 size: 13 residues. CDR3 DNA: TGTGCCAGCAGCCCGGACTGGCACTACGAGCAGTACTTC. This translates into CASSPDWHYEQYF.

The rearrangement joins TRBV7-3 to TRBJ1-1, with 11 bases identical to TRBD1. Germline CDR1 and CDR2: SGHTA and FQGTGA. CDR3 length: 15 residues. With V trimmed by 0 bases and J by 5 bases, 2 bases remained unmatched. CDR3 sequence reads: CASSLTGTGGTEAFF. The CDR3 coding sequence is TGTGCCAGCAGCTTAACCGGGACAGGGGGAACTGAAGCTTTCTTT.

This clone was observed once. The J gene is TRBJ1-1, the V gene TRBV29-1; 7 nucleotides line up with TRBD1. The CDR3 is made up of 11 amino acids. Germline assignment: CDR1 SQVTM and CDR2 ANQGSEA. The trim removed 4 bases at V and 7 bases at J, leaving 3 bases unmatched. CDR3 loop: CSVGQGREAFF. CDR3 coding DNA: TGCAGCGTTGGACAGGGCCGTGAAGCTTTCTTT.

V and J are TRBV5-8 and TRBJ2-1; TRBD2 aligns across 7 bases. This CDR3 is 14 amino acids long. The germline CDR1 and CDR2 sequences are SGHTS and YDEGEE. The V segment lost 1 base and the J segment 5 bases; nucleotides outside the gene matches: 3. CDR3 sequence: CASSLRLADNEQFF. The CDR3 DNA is TGTGCCAGCAGCTTGCGGCTAGCGGACAATGAGCAGTTCTTC.

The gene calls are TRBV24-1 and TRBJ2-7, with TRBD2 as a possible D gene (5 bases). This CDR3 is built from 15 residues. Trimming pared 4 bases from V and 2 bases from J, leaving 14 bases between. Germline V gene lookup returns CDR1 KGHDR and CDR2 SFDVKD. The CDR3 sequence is CATSDPADRTYEQYF. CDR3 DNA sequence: TGTGCCACCAGTGACCCAGCGGACCGCACCTACGAGCAGTACTTC.

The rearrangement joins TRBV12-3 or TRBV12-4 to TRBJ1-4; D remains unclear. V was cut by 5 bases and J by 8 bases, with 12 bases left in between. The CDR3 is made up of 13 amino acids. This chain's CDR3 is CASSLVSPEKLFF. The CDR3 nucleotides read TGTGCCAGCAGTCTAGTTTCTCCCGAAAAACTGTTTTTT.

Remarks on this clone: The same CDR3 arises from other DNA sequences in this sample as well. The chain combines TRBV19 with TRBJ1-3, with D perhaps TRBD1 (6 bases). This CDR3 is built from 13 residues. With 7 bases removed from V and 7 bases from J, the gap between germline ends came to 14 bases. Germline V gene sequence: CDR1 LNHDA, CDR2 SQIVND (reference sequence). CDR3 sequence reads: CASTRGPGNTIYF. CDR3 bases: TGTGCCAGTACCAGGGGCCCAGGGAACACCATATATTTT.

The CDR3 protein is CATRGWQGLGGYTF. In DNA form, the CDR3 reads TGTGCCACCAGGGGCTGGCAGGGCCTAGGAGGCTACACCTTC. The rearrangement joins TRBV6-5 to TRBJ1-2, with D possibly matching TRBD1 (6 bases). This CDR3 spans 14 amino acids. V was clipped by 10 bases and J by 8 bases, with 23 bases between them. Germline-derived CDR1 and CDR2 are MNHEY and SVGAGI.